This T cell receptor beta chain was obtained from a study of blood T cell repertoires in COVID-19. Study details: Acute and convalescent COVID-19 samples came from the United States, Italy and Spain.

Trimming pared 6 bases from V and 0 bases from J, leaving 20 bases between. The CDR3 is 17 residues long. Looked up from germline, CDR1 is SGHTA and CDR2 is FQGNSA. Clones were read by immunoSEQ multiplex PCR, and TCRdb kept only the in-frame ones, dropping some. The sample has over 200,000 clones; approximately 88% are singletons. V is TRBV7-2 and J is TRBJ1-2, with D hard to call. This clonotype was sampled from a man aged 40-49 years with acute or convalescent COVID-19. Sample: peripheral blood. In DNA form, the CDR3 reads TGTGCCAGCAGTCAGGCTCCCGGGGTCGGTACTAACTATGGCTACACCTTC. Its protein is CASSQAPGVGTNYGYTF. Together with reference TRBV7-2 and TRBJ1-2, the CDR3 gives the full variable domain: GAGVSQSPSNKVTEKGKDVELRCDPISGHTALYWYRQSLGQGLEFLIYFQGNSAPDKSGLPSDRFSAERTGGSVSTLTIQRTQQEDSAVYLCASSQAPGVGTNYGYTFGSGTRLTVV.